This T cell receptor (beta chain) came from a study of blood T cell repertoires in COVID-19. As for the study in general: Sites across the United States, Italy and Spain contributed samples from acute and convalescent COVID-19. In each case, the material was cDNA or gDNA derived from T cells, B-cell-depleted T cells, or PBMCs.

Libraries were prepared by immunoSEQ multiplex PCR; TCRdb keeps only in-frame clonotypes and omits some of them. The sample holds hundreds of thousands of clones; roughly 86% are singletons and the top ten take roughly 2.1%. In germline, CDR1 is SGHNT, CDR2 YYREEE (reference sequence). The length of the CDR3 is 14 residues. Trimming took 2 bases from V and 0 from J, leaving 8 bases between them. This receptor was obtained from a woman aged 25 to 39 who had recovered from COVID-19. The chain is built from TRBV5-4 and TRBJ1-1; D might be TRBD1 (6 bases). Sequenced material: peripheral blood. This CDR3 reads CASSFGQMNTEAFF. The DNA of the CDR3 is TGTGCCAGCAGCTTCGGACAGATGAACACTGAAGCTTTCTTT.